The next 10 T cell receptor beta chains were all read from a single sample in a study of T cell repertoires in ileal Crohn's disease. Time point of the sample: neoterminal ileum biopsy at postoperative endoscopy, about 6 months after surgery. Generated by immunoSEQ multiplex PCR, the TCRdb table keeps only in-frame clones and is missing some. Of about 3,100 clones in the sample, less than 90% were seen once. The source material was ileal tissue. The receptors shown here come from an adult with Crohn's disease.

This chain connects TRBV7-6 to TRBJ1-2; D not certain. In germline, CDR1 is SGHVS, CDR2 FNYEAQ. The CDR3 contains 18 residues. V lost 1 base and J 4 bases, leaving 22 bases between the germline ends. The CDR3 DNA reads TGTGCCAGCAGCTTAGGATCCCGACACGGCGAGGGTAGCTATGGCTACACCTTC. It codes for CASSLGSRHGEGSYGYTF.

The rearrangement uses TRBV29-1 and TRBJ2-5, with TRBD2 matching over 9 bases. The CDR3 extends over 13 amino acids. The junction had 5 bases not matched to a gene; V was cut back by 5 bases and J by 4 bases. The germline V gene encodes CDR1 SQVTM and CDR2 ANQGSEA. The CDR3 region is CSVQSGGLETQYF. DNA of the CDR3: TGCAGCGTTCAGAGCGGGGGGCTAGAGACCCAGTACTTC.

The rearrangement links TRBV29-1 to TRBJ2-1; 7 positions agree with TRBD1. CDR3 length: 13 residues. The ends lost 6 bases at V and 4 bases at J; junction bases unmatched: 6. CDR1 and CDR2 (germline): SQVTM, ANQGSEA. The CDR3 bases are TGCAGCGTGACGACAGGGCGATACAATGAGCAGTTCTTC. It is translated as CSVTTGRYNEQFF.

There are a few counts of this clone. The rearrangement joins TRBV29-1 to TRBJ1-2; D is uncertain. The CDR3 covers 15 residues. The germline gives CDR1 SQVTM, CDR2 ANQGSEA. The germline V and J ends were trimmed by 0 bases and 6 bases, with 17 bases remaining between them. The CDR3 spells CSVEDLNTVEHGYTF. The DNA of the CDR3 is TGCAGCGTTGAAGATTTGAACACCGTGGAGCATGGCTACACCTTC. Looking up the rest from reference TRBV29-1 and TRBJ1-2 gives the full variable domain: SAVISQKPSRDICQRGTSLTIQCQVDSQVTMMFWYRQQPGQSLTLIATANQGSEATYESGFVIDKFPISRPNLTFSTLTVSNMSPEDSSIYLCSVEDLNTVEHGYTFGSGTRLTVV.

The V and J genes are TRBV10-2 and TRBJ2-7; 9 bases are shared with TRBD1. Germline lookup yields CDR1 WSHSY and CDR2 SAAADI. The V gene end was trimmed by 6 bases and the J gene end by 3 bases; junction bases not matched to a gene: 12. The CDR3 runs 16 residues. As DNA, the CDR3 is TGCGCCAGCAGCCACGGCCTCCTGACAGGGGGCTACGAGCAGTACTTC. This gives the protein CASSHGLLTGGYEQYF.

The CDR3 nucleotides read TGTGCCAGCAGCACCTACGGCGCAGATACGCAGTATTTT. Translation: CASSTYGADTQYF. This chain links TRBV7-3 with TRBJ2-3; D gene ambiguous. Germline V gene data show CDR1 as SGHTA and CDR2 as FQGTGA. This CDR3 comprises 13 residues. Trimming cost V 5 bases and J 4 bases, with 10 bases left between them.

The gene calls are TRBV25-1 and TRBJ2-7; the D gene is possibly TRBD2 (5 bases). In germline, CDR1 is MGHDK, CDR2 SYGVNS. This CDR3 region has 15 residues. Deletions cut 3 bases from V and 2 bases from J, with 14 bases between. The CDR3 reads CASSEYRTETYEQYF. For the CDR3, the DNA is TGTGCCAGCAGTGAGTACCGGACTGAGACCTACGAGCAGTACTTC.

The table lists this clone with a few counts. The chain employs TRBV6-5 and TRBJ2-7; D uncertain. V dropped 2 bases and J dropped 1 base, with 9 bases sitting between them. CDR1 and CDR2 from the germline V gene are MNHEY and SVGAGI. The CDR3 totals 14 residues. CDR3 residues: CASSYGVRSYEQYF. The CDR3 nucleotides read TGTGCCAGCAGTTACGGGGTCCGATCCTACGAGCAGTACTTC.

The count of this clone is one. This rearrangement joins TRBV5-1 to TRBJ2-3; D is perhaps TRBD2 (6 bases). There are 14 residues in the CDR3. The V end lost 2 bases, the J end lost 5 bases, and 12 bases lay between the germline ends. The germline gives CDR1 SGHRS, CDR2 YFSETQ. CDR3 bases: TGCGCCAGCAGCTTTCAGACGGGGGTAGATACGCAGTATTTT. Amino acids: CASSFQTGVDTQYF.

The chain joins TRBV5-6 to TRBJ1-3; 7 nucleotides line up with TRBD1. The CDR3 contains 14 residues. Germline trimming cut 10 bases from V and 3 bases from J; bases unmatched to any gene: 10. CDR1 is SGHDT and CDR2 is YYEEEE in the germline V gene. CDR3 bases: TGTGCCGCCAGCAGGGGGACTCTTGGAAACACCATATATTTT. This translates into CAASRGTLGNTIYF.